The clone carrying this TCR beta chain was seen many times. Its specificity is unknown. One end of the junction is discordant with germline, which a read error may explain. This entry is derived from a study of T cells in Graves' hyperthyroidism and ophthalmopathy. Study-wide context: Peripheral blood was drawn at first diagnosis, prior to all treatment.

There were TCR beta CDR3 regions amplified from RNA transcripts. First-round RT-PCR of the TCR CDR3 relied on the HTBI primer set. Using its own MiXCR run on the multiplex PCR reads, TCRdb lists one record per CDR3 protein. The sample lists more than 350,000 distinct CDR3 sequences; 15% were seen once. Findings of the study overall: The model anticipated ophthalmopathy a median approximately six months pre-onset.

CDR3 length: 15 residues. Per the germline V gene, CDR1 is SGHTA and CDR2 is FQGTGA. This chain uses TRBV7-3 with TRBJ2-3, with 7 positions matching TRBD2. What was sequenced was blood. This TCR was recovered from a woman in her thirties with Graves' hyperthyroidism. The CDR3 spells CASSSSGSSTDTQYF. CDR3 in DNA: TGCGCCAGCAGCTCTAGCGGTTCTAGCACAGATACGCAGTATTTT. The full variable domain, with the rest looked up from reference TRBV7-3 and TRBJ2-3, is GAGVSQTPSNKVTEKGKYVELRCDPISGHTALYWYRQSLGQGPEFLIYFQGTGAADDSGLPNDRFFAVRPEGSVSTLKIQRTERGDSAVYLCASSSSGSSTDTQYFGPGTRLTVL.